This T cell receptor (beta chain) was captured in a study of control samples from healthy donors and cancer patients. Assay used: immunoSEQ multiplex PCR; TCRdb lists only in-frame clones, some missing. The profile covers about 100,000 clones, with 87% appearing a single time and 15% to 20% taken by the ten largest. The V end was cut by 3 bases, the J end by 1 base, with 12 bases between. The CDR3 is 15 amino acids. CDR1 is MRHNA and CDR2 is SNTAGT in the germline V gene. The source material was blood. The chain links TRBV6-4 to TRBJ1-2, with a weak D call TRBD1 (5 bases). The source is a woman aged 45-65 years in good health. In DNA, the CDR3 is TGTGCCAGCAGTGAAGGGGCGCCTTTTAACTATGGCTACACCTTC. As protein: CASSEGAPFNYGYTF.